These T cell receptor beta chains were read from a single sample in a study of cytomegalovirus exposure and HLA in healthy donors. Profiled with immunoSEQ multiplex PCR; TCRdb holds only in-frame clones, not every one. The repertoire holds around 140,000 clones, approximately 57% seen once, with about 1.7% in the top ten. Sequencing used PBMCs. The receptors were sampled from a male donor in good health and CMV-seronegative. CDR3s include the opening cysteine and the closing phenylalanine or tryptophan. A D gene is named only where the DNA matches it firmly. Not every row has a clone size; where given, it reads once, few, many or a size class.

abundance	d_gene	len	v_gene	j_gene	CDR3aa	CDR3nt
-	TRBD1	14	TRBV19	TRBJ1-3	CASSWGTAGNTIYF	TGTGCCAGTAGTTGGGGGACAGCTGGAAACACCATATATTTT
-	TRBD2	17	TRBV28	TRBJ2-1	CASSSGTSGSSYNEQFF	TGTGCCAGCAGTTCTGGGACTAGCGGGAGCTCCTACAATGAGCAGTTCTTC
-	TRBD1	15	TRBV10-3	TRBJ1-5	CAISEQGLSGQPQHF	TGTGCCATCAGTGAACAGGGGCTGAGTGGTCAGCCCCAGCATTTT
few	-	14	TRBV11-2	TRBJ2-2	CASTLRAVIGELFF	TGTGCCAGCACCCTACGAGCGGTGATCGGGGAGCTGTTTTTT
-	-	16	TRBV18	TRBJ2-2	CASSRPGFQNTGELFF	TGTGCCAGCTCACGCCCCGGGTTCCAGAACACCGGGGAGCTGTTTTTT
-	-	14	TRBV6-5	TRBJ1-1	CASSPRYGGREAFF	TGTGCCAGCAGTCCAAGGTATGGAGGCCGTGAAGCTTTCTTT
-	TRBD1	14	TRBV27	TRBJ1-4	CASRPTDRVEKLFF	TGTGCCAGCAGACCCACTGACAGGGTTGAAAAACTGTTTTTT
-	-	14	TRBV11-2	TRBJ2-2	CASSLVQGTGELFF	TGTGCCAGCAGCTTAGTGCAGGGGACCGGGGAGCTGTTTTTT
-	-	15	TRBV27	TRBJ1-3	CASSITVGRGNTIYF	TGTGCCAGCAGCATTACAGTGGGCCGGGGAAACACCATATATTTT
-	-	15	TRBV10-2	TRBJ1-2	CASSESGQGFGGYTF	TGCGCCAGCAGTGAGTCGGGGCAGGGTTTCGGCGGCTACACCTTC
-	-	13	TRBV5-6	TRBJ2-5	CASSLASSQTQYF	TGTGCCAGCAGCTTGGCGAGCTCACAGACCCAGTACTTC
-	TRBD1	15	TRBV4-1	TRBJ2-3	CASSQADRGLDAQYF	TGCGCCAGCAGCCAAGCAGACAGGGGACTCGATGCGCAGTATTTT